These 4 T cell receptor beta chains were all obtained from the same sample, sequenced in a study of human T cells and chemical hapten exposure. The time point: patch test 2, 6 weeks after DPC sensitization. The treatment was: therapeutic diphenylcyclopropenone sensitization with weekly scalp DPC. TCRdb used MiXCR to reprocess the RACE reads, holding one entry per CDR3 protein. This table holds just over 350,000 distinct CDR3 sequences, nearly 6.5% found once. Sequenced here: whole blood, sampled in connection with sensitization to the hapten diphenylcyclopropenone (DPC). The receptors shown here come from a woman in her late teens or twenties with alopecia areata. Some clones in this sample may be carry-over from other donors' samples.

Here the CDR3 DNA reads TGTGCCAGCAGCCAAGATCCCCGTAGCAATCAGCCCCAGCATTTT. It yields the protein CASSQDPRSNQPQHF. The chain uses TRBV4-2 and TRBJ1-5; D call uncertain. This CDR3 is built from 15 residues. The germline V and J ends were trimmed by 0 bases and 0 bases, with 6 bases remaining between them. Germline V gene sequence: CDR1 LGHNA, CDR2 YNFKEQ.

This clonotype was observed at least ten times. J is TRBJ1-6 and V is TRBV15; 7 bases align to TRBD1. CDR3 length equals 18 residues. V was clipped by 1 base and J by 7 bases; unmatched bases: 13. The V gene's germline CDR1 is LNHNV and CDR2 YYDKDF (reference sequence). CDR3 nucleotides: TGTGCCACCAGCAGAGGGCCCCTGGACAGGCTGGGGAATTCACCCCTCCACTTT. Translating it yields CATSRGPLDRLGNSPLHF.

This clonotype was found a few times. The chain is built from TRBV29-1 and TRBJ2-7; 7 bases are shared with TRBD2. The CDR3 sequence is 16 residues long. V was pared by 1 base and J by 3 bases, with 12 bases of the junction left unmatched. Germline CDR1 SQVTM, CDR2 ANQGSEA. The CDR3 sequence: CSVEGDRGGAIYEQYF. As DNA, the CDR3 is TGCAGCGTTGAAGGTGATCGCGGGGGTGCCATCTACGAGCAGTACTTC.

This clonotype was detected many times. The gene calls are TRBV2 and TRBJ1-5, with 7 bases fitting TRBD1. The junction had 6 bases not matched to a gene; V was cut back by 5 bases and J by 2 bases. The germline V gene encodes CDR1 SNHLY and CDR2 FYNNEI. The CDR3 totals 15 residues. Here the CDR3 DNA reads TGTGCCAGCAGTCTAATAGGGACAGGCAATCAGCCCCAGCATTTT. Amino acids: CASSLIGTGNQPQHF.